This T cell receptor beta chain was captured in a study of blood T cell repertoires in COVID-19. Study-level information: From the United States, Italy and Spain came samples of acute and convalescent COVID-19.

Between the trimmed V and J ends, which lost 3 bases and 7 bases, there was a span of 15 bases. The CDR3 is 14 amino acids. Germline values: CDR1 DFQATT, CDR2 SNEGSKA (reference sequence). Using immunoSEQ multiplex PCR, the repertoire was profiled, and TCRdb retains in-frame clones only, with some absent. The repertoire holds a few hundred thousand clones, with over 75% as singletons. Individuals aged about 18 to 90 years were recruited from fewer than 25 US areas. This TCR was sampled from a man aged 25 to 45 who had recovered from COVID-19. Material for sequencing was PBMCs or T cells enriched from blood (not recorded which). This chain connects TRBV20-1 to TRBJ2-2; D is perhaps TRBD2 (5 bases). The CDR3 nucleotides are TGCAGTGCTAGTTTTTCGGGGAAGGGCGGGGAGCTGTTTTTT. Encoded protein: CSASFSGKGGELFF.